This TCR beta chain originates from a study of blood T cell repertoires in COVID-19. Losses at the gene ends were 6 bases for V and 8 bases for J; bases not matched to a gene: 7. The length of the CDR3 is 13 residues. Sequencing used immunoSEQ multiplex PCR; TCRdb keeps in-frame clones, though not all of them. Here the sample spans over 250,000 clones, around nine tenths being singletons. The sequence derives from a man aged 55 to 69 who had recovered from COVID-19. V is TRBV12-3 or TRBV12-4 and J is TRBJ1-2, with 9 bases lining up with TRBD1. Sequenced material: PBMCs or T cells enriched from blood (not recorded which). The CDR3 spells CASSLQGAEGYTF. The CDR3 bases are TGTGCCAGCAGCCTACAGGGGGCGGAGGGCTACACCTTC.